This T cell receptor beta chain was found in a study of a mutant IDH1 vaccine in newly diagnosed glioma. The wider study: Receipt of radiotherapy, temozolomide, or both preceded the study, and most received both. Study-wide findings and caveats: Top-clonotype changes in peripheral T cells seemed unrelated to pseudoprogression.

Details on this clone: What it binds is not known.

The trim removed 8 bases at V and 7 bases at J, leaving 7 bases unmatched. The germline CDR1 and CDR2 sequences are MGHRA and YSYEKL. The CDR3 is made up of 13 amino acids. Profiled with immunoSEQ multiplex PCR; TCRdb holds only in-frame clones, not every one. Among more than 50,000 clones listed, approximately 80% were seen once. Time point in this sample: week 11, during vaccination. Mutant IDH1 20-mer peptide, at 300 ug, made up each vaccine dose, with topical imiquimod. This clonotype originated in a man in his fifties or sixties with glioma. The rearrangement links TRBV4-1 to TRBJ2-2; 7 bases match TRBD2. The source was PBMCs, collected from a glioma patient whose treatment included an IDH1 peptide vaccine. CDR3 region: CASGEGVGGELFF. DNA for the CDR3: TGCGCCAGCGGGGAGGGAGTAGGCGGGGAGCTGTTTTTT.